This T cell receptor (beta chain) was captured by sequencing in a study of cytomegalovirus exposure and HLA in healthy donors. There are 15 residues in the CDR3. Germline CDR1 and CDR2: SGHVS and FNYEAQ. The V gene lost 0 bases and the J gene lost 5 bases, with 12 bases spanning the gap. Healthy donors of bone marrow made up the group. PCR amplification relied on 60 Vbeta primers (plus 13 Jbeta primers). Only in-frame clones appear in the TCRdb table, and some are missing; sequencing was by immunoSEQ multiplex PCR. The sample table includes 40,000 to 50,000 clones. To note about this clone: Its antigen is still unknown.

The study's findings and limits: In an earlier analysis, most TCR beta V segments were productive about 87% or about 30% of the time.

Material: PBMCs. The rearrangement links TRBV7-6 to TRBJ2-3, with D tentatively TRBD2 (6 bases). This receptor was taken from a young man in good health and CMV-seronegative. CDR3 in DNA: TGTGCCAGCAGCTTAGCGGGAGCCGGGGGAGATACGCAGTATTTT. Its protein product is CASSLAGAGGDTQYF.